What follows describes a single TCR beta chain. TCR beta from blood CD8+ and CD4+ T cells was sequenced. The authors negatively isolated CD8+ and CD4+ T cells and FACS-enriched TEMRA cells. These data originate in a study of CD8 T cells in Susac syndrome. Reverse transcription of roughly 0.5 to 1 ug RNA was performed with random hexamers. immunoSEQ multiplex PCR amplified TCR beta CDR3 across 54 Vbeta, 13 Jbeta. Each CDR3 protein is one row after TCRdb ran MiXCR on the immunoSEQ multiplex PCR reads. The table includes under 95,000 distinct CDR3 sequences, approximately 95% detected once. The sequencing sample was made of CD8+ T cells from PBMCs. The TCR comes from a human donor with Susac syndrome.

CDR3 residues: CASSFTGFPQETQYF. The DNA for the CDR3 is TGTGCCAGCAGTTTTACGGGGTTTCCGCAAGAGACCCAGTACTTC. The chain combines TRBV28 with TRBJ2-5; D perhaps matches TRBD2 (5 bases). V was trimmed by 3 bases and J by 2 bases, leaving 13 bases between them. The germline V gene encodes CDR1 MDHEN and CDR2 SYDVKM. This CDR3 is 15 amino acids long.